These 17 T cell receptor beta chains were all obtained from the same sample, sequenced in a study of control samples from healthy donors and cancer patients (dated by TCRdb to 2020 to 2021). The library was produced with the immunoSEQ multiplex PCR assay. TCRdb took this table from immuneACCESS and kept in-frame rearrangements with V and J called. Such tables lack part of the clones; where checked against another copy, unresolved V genes explain under half of the gap, and the rest is unexplained. Across this sample there are 50,000 or so clones, with about 93% seen only once. The ten largest clones take up 23% of the sample. The sequencing input was PBMCs. The receptors were gathered from a woman aged 45-59 years with head and neck cancer.

The chain links TRBV7-2 to TRBJ2-1; 9 bases align to TRBD2. Germline loops: CDR1 SGHTA, CDR2 FQGNSA. V dropped 5 bases and J dropped 5; count of bases not matched to a gene: 4. This CDR3 is built from 14 residues. Written as DNA, the CDR3 is TGTGCCAGCAGCCAGCGGGGGGCGGACAATGAGCAGTTCTTC. This encodes CASSQRGADNEQFF.

Only one count was recorded for this clone. The genes are TRBV7-9 and TRBJ2-7; D tentatively reads TRBD1 or TRBD2 (5 bases each). Germline values: CDR1 SEHNR, CDR2 FQNEAQ (reference sequence). The CDR3 length is 13 residues. V dropped 5 bases and J dropped 11 bases, with 19 bases sitting between them. The CDR3 DNA sequence: TGTGCCAGCAGCCCCGGGACGGCGGTTCAAAAGTACTTC. It encodes CASSPGTAVQKYF.

The V gene is TRBV6-2 or TRBV6-3, the J gene TRBJ1-5, with D uncertain. The CDR3 totals 13 residues. The ends were cut back, 2 bases at V and 4 bases at J, with 6 bases in the middle. Looked up from germline, CDR1 is MNHEY and CDR2 is SVGEGT. DNA for the CDR3: TGTGCCAGCAGTTACAACCAAAATCAGCCCCAGCATTTT. Protein product: CASSYNQNQPQHF.

This sequence joins TRBV5-1 and TRBJ2-7, with no clear D. The CDR3 contains 13 residues. Germline CDR1 SGHRS, CDR2 YFSETQ. V lost 3 bases and J lost 1, with 8 bases in between. CDR3 in amino acids: CASSSVVSYEQYF. CDR3 sequence (DNA): TGCGCCAGCAGCTCCGTCGTTTCCTACGAGCAGTACTTC.

This chain uses TRBV5-4 with TRBJ1-3; tentatively, D is TRBD1 (5 bases). The V gene lost 3 bases and the J gene lost 0 bases, with 16 bases spanning the gap. The germline CDR1 and CDR2 sequences are SGHNT and YYREEE (reference sequence). The CDR3 extends over 17 amino acids. CDR3 DNA sequence: TGTGCCAGCAGCTCCCCCACCCGGGGGAACTCTGGAAACACCATATATTTT. Its translation: CASSSPTRGNSGNTIYF.

The chain is built from TRBV30 and TRBJ2-2, with no clear D. The V end lost 2 bases, the J end lost 5 bases, and 9 bases lay between the germline ends. Germline V lookup: CDR1 GTSNPN, CDR2 SVGIG (reference sequence). The CDR3 has 13 residues. This CDR3 reads CAWSQQSTGELFF. DNA for the CDR3: TGTGCCTGGAGTCAACAGTCTACCGGGGAGCTGTTTTTT.

This rearrangement joins TRBV7-2 to TRBJ2-1, with 10 bases that match TRBD1. Germline V lookup: CDR1 SGHTA, CDR2 FQGNSA. V gave up 4 bases and J gave up 2 bases; unmatched junction bases: 2. The CDR3 has 15 residues. The CDR3 nucleotides are TGTGCCAGCAGCTCGACAGGGGGCGCCTACAATGAGCAGTTCTTC. Translating it yields CASSSTGGAYNEQFF.

This chain uses TRBV27 with TRBJ2-7; 8 bases agree with TRBD1. The germline gives CDR1 MNHEY, CDR2 SMNVEV (reference sequence). The CDR3 extends over 18 amino acids. V shed 2 bases and J 1 base; nucleotides not matched to a gene: 13. CDR3 bases: TGTGCCAGCAGTTTAGGTGACAGGGGTCGCCCTCTTTCCTACGAGCAGTACTTC. Its protein is CASSLGDRGRPLSYEQYF.

CDR3 nucleotide sequence: TGTGCCAGCAGCACAAAGCGGGAGGATGGAGATGAGCAGTTCTTC. Encoded protein: CASSTKREDGDEQFF. The rearrangement joins TRBV21-1 to TRBJ2-1; the table's D call, TRBD2, has no DNA check behind it. TRBV21-1 is a documented pseudogene. The length of the CDR3 is 15 residues.

The rearrangement joins TRBV9 to TRBJ1-2; 10 nucleotides align to TRBD1. Germline V CDR1 and CDR2: SGDLS, YYNGEE. J lost 0 bases, V lost 4 bases, and 6 bases had no gene match. The CDR3 runs to 16 residues. The CDR3 DNA reads as TGTGCCAGCAGCCGAGACAGGGGGCGAGCTAACTATGGCTACACCTTC. Its protein is CASSRDRGRANYGYTF.

V is TRBV5-4 and J is TRBJ2-1, with TRBD1 matching over 7 bases. CDR1 and CDR2 (germline): SGHNT, YYREEE (reference sequence). The CDR3 consists of 15 residues. The junction had 5 bases not matched to a gene; V was cut back by 2 bases and J by 3 bases. The chain's CDR3 is CASSLDRAFYNEQFF. For the CDR3, the DNA is TGTGCCAGCAGCTTAGACAGGGCGTTCTACAATGAGCAGTTCTTC.

The V call is TRBV24-1, the J call TRBJ1-5; D is ambiguous. Trimming shortened V by 4 bases and J by 11 bases, and 26 bases separated the two germline ends. The CDR3 totals 17 residues. In germline, CDR1 is KGHDR, CDR2 SFDVKD. CDR3 sequence (DNA): TGTGCCACCAGTGACCCTAGAAACGACGGAGAATCAGAGACCCAGCATTTT. Translating it yields CATSDPRNDGESETQHF.

The chain joins TRBV9 to TRBJ2-2; no definite D call. Germline V gene lookup returns CDR1 SGDLS and CDR2 YYNGEE. The CDR3 covers 15 residues. Between the trimmed V and J ends, which lost 3 bases and 6 bases, there was a span of 15 bases. As DNA, the CDR3 is TGTGCCAGCAGCGAGGAAGGGAATTACCCCGGGGAGCTGTTTTTT. This encodes CASSEEGNYPGELFF. The full variable domain, in which reference TRBV9 and TRBJ2-2 provide the parts outside the CDR3, is DSGVTQTPKHLITATGQRVTLRCSPRSGDLSVYWYQQSLDQGLQFLIQYYNGEERAKGNILERFSAQQFPDLHSELNLSSLELGDSALYFCASSEEGNYPGELFFGEGSRLTVL.

The table lists this clone with a few counts. The J gene is TRBJ2-5, the V gene TRBV9; possibly TRBD1 for D (5 bases). Trimming took off 3 bases at V and 5 bases at J, with 14 bases between the two ends. The CDR3 spans 14 residues. Germline CDR1 is SGDLS and CDR2 is YYNGEE. In nucleotides, the CDR3 is TGTGCCAGCAGCGCGGCCCAGGGTTGGGAGACCCAGTACTTC. This codes for CASSAAQGWETQYF.

The CDR3 loop is CASSMDFGSYNEQFF. The CDR3 nucleotides read TGTGCCAGTAGTATGGACTTTGGCTCCTACAATGAGCAGTTCTTC. V is TRBV19 and J is TRBJ2-1; D perhaps matches TRBD2 (5 bases). V was shortened by 3 bases and J by 0 bases, with 9 bases between the two germline ends. Germline-derived CDR1 and CDR2 are LNHDA and SQIVND (reference sequence). The CDR3 extends over 15 amino acids.

The chain joins TRBV12-3 or TRBV12-4 to TRBJ2-7; unclear D gene. The V end lost 3 bases, the J end lost 6 bases, and 9 bases lay between the germline ends. The CDR3 is 12 amino acids. Here the CDR3 DNA reads TGTGCCAGCAGTTTTGGGGAAACCGAGCAGTACTTC. Translation gives CASSFGETEQYF.

This chain uses TRBV30 with TRBJ2-4; 9 bases align to TRBD2. With V trimmed by 1 base and J by 5 bases, 3 bases remained unmatched. Germline V CDR1 and CDR2: GTSNPN, SVGIG (reference sequence). The CDR3 is 14 amino acids. The CDR3 sequence: CAWSELAGQNIQYF. The CDR3 region has the DNA TGTGCCTGGAGTGAACTAGCGGGCCAAAACATTCAGTACTTC. The full variable domain, rest sourced from reference TRBV30 and TRBJ2-4, is SQTIHQWPATLVQPVGSPLSLECTVEGTSNPNLYWYRQAAGRGLQLLFYSVGIGQISSEVPQNLSASRPQDRQFILSSKKLLLSDSGFYLCAWSELAGQNIQYFGAGTRLSVL.